These T cell receptor beta chains were read from a single sample in a study. In TCRdb, the 5' RACE reads were re-called with MiXCR into one record per CDR3 protein. The table has 35,000 to 50,000 distinct CDR3 sequences, roughly 22% seen once. Material: Tregs sorted from a lymph node. Every receptor here comes from a female donor with breast cancer. The CDR3 runs from the conserved cysteine through the conserved F or W. The D gene is left open where the match is weak. Size tells how often a clone was seen (once, few, many) or the class of an expanded clone, and some rows leave it out.

J | V | size | D | CDR3 | DNA
TRBJ2-7 | TRBV5-1 | - | - | CASSFDSSYEQYF | TGCGCCAGCAGCTTTGACAGCTCCTACGAGCAGTACTTC
TRBJ1-1 | TRBV19 | - | TRBD1 | CASSVTGGIPIPAFF | TGTGCCAGTAGTGTCACAGGGGGGATTCCGATTCCAGCTTTCTTT
TRBJ1-1 | TRBV28 | few | - | CASSLWAGNTEAFF | TGTGCCAGCAGTTTATGGGCAGGGAACACTGAAGCTTTCTTT
TRBJ2-1 | TRBV5-1 | - | - | CASSLIPTRGEQFF | TGCGCCAGCAGCTTGATACCTACACGCGGTGAGCAGTTCTTC
TRBJ2-5 | TRBV25-1 | many | TRBD1 | CASSGQGVRETQYF | TGTGCCAGCAGTGGCCAGGGGGTCCGAGAGACCCAGTACTTC
TRBJ1-3 | TRBV9 | few | - | CASSVRPDSGNTIYF | TGTGCCAGCAGCGTACGGCCCGATTCTGGAAACACCATATATTTT
TRBJ2-5 | TRBV7-9 | - | - | CASSRDQETQYF | TGTGCCAGCAGCCGGGATCAAGAGACCCAGTACTTC
TRBJ2-3 | TRBV12-3/TRBV12-4 | many | TRBD2 | CASTLPGGVDTQYF | TGTGCCAGCACCCTACCGGGAGGGGTAGATACGCAGTATTTT
TRBJ2-1 | TRBV24-1 | many | TRBD1 | CATSDFKPGQGRPFPRYEQFF | TGTGCCACCAGTGATTTCAAGCCGGGACAGGGTCGGCCATTCCCCCGCTATGAGCAGTTCTTC
TRBJ1-6 | TRBV4-1 | - | - | CASSQDRDKSSYNSPLHF | TGCGCCAGCAGCCAAGATCGGGACAAGAGCTCCTATAATTCACCCCTCCACTTT
TRBJ1-4 | TRBV20-1 | - | - | CSARDTRGFGEKLFF | TGCAGTGCTAGAGACACACGAGGGTTCGGCGAAAAACTGTTTTTT
TRBJ2-1 | TRBV5-6 | many | TRBD2 | CASSASGNSYNEQFF | TGTGCCAGCAGCGCCAGCGGGAACTCCTACAATGAGCAGTTCTTC
TRBJ2-5 | TRBV29-1 | few | - | CSVGNGGRPRETQYF | TGCAGCGTTGGGAACGGTGGCAGGCCCCGGGAGACCCAGTACTTC
TRBJ2-6 | TRBV5-1 | many | TRBD1 | CASRTGDGANVLTF | TGCGCCAGCCGGACAGGGGATGGGGCCAACGTCCTGACTTTC
TRBJ2-7 | TRBV28 | - | TRBD1 | CASTAPGGPYEQYF | TGTGCCAGCACCGCGCCAGGGGGCCCCTACGAGCAGTACTTC
TRBJ2-1 | TRBV6-2/TRBV6-3 | few | - | CASSYGWESSYNEQFF | TGTGCCAGCAGTTACGGGTGGGAGAGCTCCTACAATGAGCAGTTCTTC
TRBJ1-6 | TRBV7-6 | few | - | CASSSTVNSPLHF | TGTGCCAGCAGCTCAACAGTGAATTCACCCCTCCACTTT
TRBJ2-1 | TRBV25-1 | - | - | CASSEYLQGEQFF | TGTGCCAGCAGTGAATACCTTCAGGGTGAGCAGTTCTTC
TRBJ1-5 | TRBV20-1 | many | - | CSASQGEWSNQPQHF | TGCAGTGCCTCGCAGGGTGAGTGGAGCAATCAGCCCCAGCATTTT
TRBJ2-5 | TRBV28 | - | - | CASSFGAGDEETQYF | TGTGCCAGCAGTTTTGGGGCAGGGGATGAGGAGACCCAGTACTTC
TRBJ2-2 | TRBV5-1 | few | - | CASSLEAGELFF | TGCGCCAGCAGCTTGGAGGCCGGGGAGCTGTTTTTT
TRBJ2-3 | TRBV12-3/TRBV12-4 | few | - | CASSLAPGSRGRDTQYF | TGTGCCAGCAGTTTGGCGCCGGGGAGCAGGGGAAGAGATACGCAGTATTTT
TRBJ2-3 | TRBV5-6 | - | TRBD2 | CASSSGTSGVDTQYF | TGTGCCAGCAGCTCCGGGACTAGCGGGGTTGATACGCAGTATTTT
TRBJ2-1 | TRBV7-2 | - | - | CASSFPTIGNEQFF | TGTGCCAGCAGCTTCCCGACCATCGGGAATGAGCAGTTCTTC
TRBJ1-1 | TRBV29-1 | few | - | CTGVGASGTEAFF | TGCACGGGGGTGGGGGCATCGGGCACTGAAGCTTTCTTT
TRBJ1-2 | TRBV20-1 | - | TRBD1 | CSAYPGQGYGYTF | TGCAGTGCTTATCCGGGACAGGGGTACGGCTACACCTTC
TRBJ1-2 | TRBV5-6 | - | - | CASSLEQGYGYTF | TGTGCCAGCAGCCTTGAACAGGGCTATGGCTACACCTTC
TRBJ2-7 | TRBV7-9 | - | TRBD1 | CASSLSTGDGEQYF | TGTGCCAGCAGCCTCTCTACAGGGGACGGCGAGCAGTACTTC
TRBJ2-1 | TRBV4-1 | - | - | CASSYTDNKQFF | TGCGCCAGCAGTTACACTGACAATAAGCAGTTCTTC
TRBJ1-1 | TRBV5-1 | many | - | CASSEFVGGGNTEAFF | TGCGCCAGCAGCGAGTTTGTCGGAGGAGGGAACACTGAAGCTTTCTTT
TRBJ1-1 | TRBV7-3 | many | - | CASSPTTGMNTEAFF | TGTGCCAGCAGCCCGACGACAGGCATGAACACTGAAGCTTTCTTT
TRBJ2-3 | TRBV5-1 | many | TRBD2 | CASSLEERDTDTQYF | TGCGCCAGCAGCTTGGAGGAGCGGGACACAGATACGCAGTATTTT
TRBJ2-5 | TRBV20-1 | many | TRBD2 | CSARGPSGRVFETQYF | TGCAGTGCTAGAGGTCCTAGCGGGAGGGTTTTTGAGACCCAGTACTTC
TRBJ1-1 | TRBV19 | few | - | CASSRVDTEAFF | TGTGCCAGTAGTAGGGTGGACACTGAAGCTTTCTTT
TRBJ2-7 | TRBV7-2 | - | TRBD2 | CASSLDLGGVYEQYF | TGTGCCAGCAGCTTAGATCTGGGAGGGGTGTACGAGCAGTACTTC
TRBJ2-3 | TRBV28 | few | TRBD2 | CASRPRLAHLADTQYF | TGTGCCAGCAGGCCAAGACTAGCGCACTTGGCAGATACGCAGTATTTT
TRBJ2-7 | TRBV11-3 | - | - | CASSLSGAYEQYF | TGTGCCAGCAGCTTATCAGGGGCGTACGAGCAGTACTTC
TRBJ2-5 | TRBV10-2 | few | TRBD2 | CASRATSGQETQYF | TGCGCCAGCAGGGCGACTAGCGGGCAAGAGACCCAGTACTTC
TRBJ2-3 | TRBV20-1 | few | TRBD2 | CSASKPGLAKVGDTQYF | TGCAGTGCTAGTAAACCGGGACTAGCGAAGGTTGGGGATACGCAGTATTTT
TRBJ2-7 | TRBV27 | - | TRBD1 | CASSFKTGASYEQYF | TGTGCCAGCAGTTTTAAAACAGGGGCCTCCTACGAGCAGTACTTC
TRBJ2-7 | TRBV2 | - | - | CASSVAADVEQYF | TGTGCCAGCAGCGTAGCGGCTGATGTGGAGCAGTACTTC
TRBJ2-3 | TRBV27 | many | - | CASSEESSTDTQYF | TGTGCCAGCAGTGAGGAGTCTAGCACAGATACGCAGTATTTT
TRBJ2-5 | TRBV6-1 | - | - | CASSERRGETQYF | TGTGCCAGCAGTGAAAGAAGGGGAGAGACCCAGTACTTC
TRBJ2-7 | TRBV2 | few | TRBD2 | CANSGTSGNEQYF | TGTGCCAACTCAGGGACTAGCGGGAACGAGCAGTACTTC
TRBJ2-7 | TRBV4-1 | many | - | CASSQEMGGEQYF | TGCGCCAGCAGCCAAGAGATGGGGGGCGAGCAGTACTTC
TRBJ2-7 | TRBV10-1 | few | TRBD1 | CASGQGGYEQYF | TGCGCCAGCGGACAGGGGGGCTACGAGCAGTACTTC